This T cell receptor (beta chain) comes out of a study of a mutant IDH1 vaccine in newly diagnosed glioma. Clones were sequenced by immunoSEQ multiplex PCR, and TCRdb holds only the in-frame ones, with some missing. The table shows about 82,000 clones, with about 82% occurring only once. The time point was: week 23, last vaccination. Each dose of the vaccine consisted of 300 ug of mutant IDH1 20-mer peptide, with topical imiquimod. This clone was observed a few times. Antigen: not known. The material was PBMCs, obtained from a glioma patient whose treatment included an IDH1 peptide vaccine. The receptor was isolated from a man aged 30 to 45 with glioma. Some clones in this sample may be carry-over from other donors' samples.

CDR3 residues: CSVVGGVNYGYTF. The CDR3 coding sequence is TGCAGCGTTGTAGGGGGGGTGAACTATGGCTACACCTTC. The V call is TRBV29-1, the J call TRBJ1-2, with a possible D match to TRBD1 (6 bases). Trimming cost V 4 bases and J 2 bases, with 11 bases left between them. The CDR3 is made up of 13 amino acids. The germline gives CDR1 SQVTM, CDR2 ANQGSEA. Together with reference TRBV29-1 and TRBJ1-2, the CDR3 gives the full variable domain: SAVISQKPSRDICQRGTSLTIQCQVDSQVTMMFWYRQQPGQSLTLIATANQGSEATYESGFVIDKFPISRPNLTFSTLTVSNMSPEDSSIYLCSVVGGVNYGYTFGSGTRLTVV.